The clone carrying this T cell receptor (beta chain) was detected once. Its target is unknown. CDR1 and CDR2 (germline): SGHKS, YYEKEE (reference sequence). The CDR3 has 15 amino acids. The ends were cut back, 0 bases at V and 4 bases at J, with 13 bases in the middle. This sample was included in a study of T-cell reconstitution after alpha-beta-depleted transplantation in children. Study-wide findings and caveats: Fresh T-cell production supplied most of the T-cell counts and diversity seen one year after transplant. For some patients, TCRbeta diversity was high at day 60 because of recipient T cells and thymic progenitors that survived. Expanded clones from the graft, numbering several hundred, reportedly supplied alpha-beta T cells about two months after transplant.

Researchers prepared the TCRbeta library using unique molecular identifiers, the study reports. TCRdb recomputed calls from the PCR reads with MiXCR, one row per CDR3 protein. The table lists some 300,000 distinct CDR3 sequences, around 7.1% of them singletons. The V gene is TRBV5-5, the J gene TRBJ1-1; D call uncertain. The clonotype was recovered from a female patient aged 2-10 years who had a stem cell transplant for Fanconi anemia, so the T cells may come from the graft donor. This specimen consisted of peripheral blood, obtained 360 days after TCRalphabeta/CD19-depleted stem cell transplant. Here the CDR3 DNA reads TGTGCCAGCAGCTTGGGAGATAAGAAGGGCACTGAAGCTTTCTTT. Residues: CASSLGDKKGTEAFF.